This paragraph covers one T cell receptor (beta chain) sequence. Its antigen is not identified. This sample is part of a study of cytomegalovirus exposure and HLA in healthy donors. Both 60 Vbeta primers and 13 Jbeta primers went into the PCR. Clones were read by immunoSEQ multiplex PCR, and TCRdb kept only the in-frame ones, dropping some. The data hold some 250,000 clones, with about 80% observed a single time. Trimming shortened V by 2 bases and J by 10 bases, and 18 bases separated the two germline ends. The CDR3 consists of 15 residues. In germline, CDR1 is SGHTA, CDR2 FQGTGA. Study conclusions and caveats: As was reported, the HLA-A and HLA-B alleles of most subjects were accurately predicted from TCR beta sequences.

The chain recombines TRBV7-3 with TRBJ2-1, with a possible D match to TRBD1 (6 bases). The sequencing sample was made of PBMCs. This receptor was obtained from a woman between 35 and 50 years old in good health and CMV-seropositive. CDR3 nucleotides: TGTGCCAGCAGCTTATCCCGGGACACCTGGGAGGAGCAGTTCTTC. Translated: CASSLSRDTWEEQFF.